The clone carrying this TCR beta chain was counted a few times. Its antigen remains unidentified. This sample is part of a study of beta chain features in type 1 diabetes. For the study at large: Patients looked much like healthy donors when it came to age, gender and cell yields. Study-level results: For patients, the naive, central memory and Treg TCRB repertoires appeared more alike than for healthy donors. Type 1 diabetes patients had fewer VDJ junction insertions and more deletions. Moderate yet significant TCRB CDR3 shortening was seen in Type 1 diabetes patients in all four CD4+ subsets.

A sort by CD45RO/CCR7/CD25/CD127/CD95/CD27 yielded CD4+ naive, central memory, regulatory and stem cell-like memory cells. The V end lost 5 bases, the J end lost 2 bases, and 10 bases lay between the germline ends. The germline V gene has CDR1 SGHTA and CDR2 FQGNSA. CDR3 length equals 13 residues. Expressed TCRB transcripts were sequenced because the isolated RNA had all been reverse transcribed beforehand. Measured with immunoSEQ multiplex PCR; TCRdb has only the in-frame clones, and not every one. This table has almost 350,000 clones, roughly a tenth appearing once. The rearrangement uses TRBV7-2 and TRBJ2-7; the D is unclear. The TCR originated in a young man with type 1 diabetes. The sequencing sample was made of central memory CD4+ T cells from blood. In DNA, the CDR3 is TGTGCCAGCAGCCAAATCGGAGCCTACGAGCAGTACTTC. It translates to CASSQIGAYEQYF.